This TCR beta chain was recovered during a study of cytomegalovirus exposure and HLA in healthy donors. Study observations and caveats: It was assumed in the presence/absence analyses that sequencing depth was roughly uniform across donors. TCR sequences were mostly rare, though some public TCRs occurred in many donors.

The germline V and J ends were trimmed by 5 bases and 4 bases, with 17 bases remaining between them. Germline CDR1 is SQVTM and CDR2 is ANQGSEA. CDR3 length: 14 amino acids. This PCR relied on a set of 60 Vbeta primers and 13 Jbeta primers. Clones were read by immunoSEQ multiplex PCR, and TCRdb kept only the in-frame ones, dropping some. The sample totals over 200,000 clones. Concerning this clone itself: Antigen specificity is unknown.

The sequencing sample was made of PBMCs. The chain joins TRBV29-1 to TRBJ1-2; a possible D gene is TRBD1 (6 bases). This TCR came from a young woman in good health and CMV-seropositive. The CDR3 protein is CSVREAGAFYGYTF. The DNA of the CDR3 is TGCAGCGTTCGGGAGGCGGGGGCTTTCTATGGCTACACCTTC.